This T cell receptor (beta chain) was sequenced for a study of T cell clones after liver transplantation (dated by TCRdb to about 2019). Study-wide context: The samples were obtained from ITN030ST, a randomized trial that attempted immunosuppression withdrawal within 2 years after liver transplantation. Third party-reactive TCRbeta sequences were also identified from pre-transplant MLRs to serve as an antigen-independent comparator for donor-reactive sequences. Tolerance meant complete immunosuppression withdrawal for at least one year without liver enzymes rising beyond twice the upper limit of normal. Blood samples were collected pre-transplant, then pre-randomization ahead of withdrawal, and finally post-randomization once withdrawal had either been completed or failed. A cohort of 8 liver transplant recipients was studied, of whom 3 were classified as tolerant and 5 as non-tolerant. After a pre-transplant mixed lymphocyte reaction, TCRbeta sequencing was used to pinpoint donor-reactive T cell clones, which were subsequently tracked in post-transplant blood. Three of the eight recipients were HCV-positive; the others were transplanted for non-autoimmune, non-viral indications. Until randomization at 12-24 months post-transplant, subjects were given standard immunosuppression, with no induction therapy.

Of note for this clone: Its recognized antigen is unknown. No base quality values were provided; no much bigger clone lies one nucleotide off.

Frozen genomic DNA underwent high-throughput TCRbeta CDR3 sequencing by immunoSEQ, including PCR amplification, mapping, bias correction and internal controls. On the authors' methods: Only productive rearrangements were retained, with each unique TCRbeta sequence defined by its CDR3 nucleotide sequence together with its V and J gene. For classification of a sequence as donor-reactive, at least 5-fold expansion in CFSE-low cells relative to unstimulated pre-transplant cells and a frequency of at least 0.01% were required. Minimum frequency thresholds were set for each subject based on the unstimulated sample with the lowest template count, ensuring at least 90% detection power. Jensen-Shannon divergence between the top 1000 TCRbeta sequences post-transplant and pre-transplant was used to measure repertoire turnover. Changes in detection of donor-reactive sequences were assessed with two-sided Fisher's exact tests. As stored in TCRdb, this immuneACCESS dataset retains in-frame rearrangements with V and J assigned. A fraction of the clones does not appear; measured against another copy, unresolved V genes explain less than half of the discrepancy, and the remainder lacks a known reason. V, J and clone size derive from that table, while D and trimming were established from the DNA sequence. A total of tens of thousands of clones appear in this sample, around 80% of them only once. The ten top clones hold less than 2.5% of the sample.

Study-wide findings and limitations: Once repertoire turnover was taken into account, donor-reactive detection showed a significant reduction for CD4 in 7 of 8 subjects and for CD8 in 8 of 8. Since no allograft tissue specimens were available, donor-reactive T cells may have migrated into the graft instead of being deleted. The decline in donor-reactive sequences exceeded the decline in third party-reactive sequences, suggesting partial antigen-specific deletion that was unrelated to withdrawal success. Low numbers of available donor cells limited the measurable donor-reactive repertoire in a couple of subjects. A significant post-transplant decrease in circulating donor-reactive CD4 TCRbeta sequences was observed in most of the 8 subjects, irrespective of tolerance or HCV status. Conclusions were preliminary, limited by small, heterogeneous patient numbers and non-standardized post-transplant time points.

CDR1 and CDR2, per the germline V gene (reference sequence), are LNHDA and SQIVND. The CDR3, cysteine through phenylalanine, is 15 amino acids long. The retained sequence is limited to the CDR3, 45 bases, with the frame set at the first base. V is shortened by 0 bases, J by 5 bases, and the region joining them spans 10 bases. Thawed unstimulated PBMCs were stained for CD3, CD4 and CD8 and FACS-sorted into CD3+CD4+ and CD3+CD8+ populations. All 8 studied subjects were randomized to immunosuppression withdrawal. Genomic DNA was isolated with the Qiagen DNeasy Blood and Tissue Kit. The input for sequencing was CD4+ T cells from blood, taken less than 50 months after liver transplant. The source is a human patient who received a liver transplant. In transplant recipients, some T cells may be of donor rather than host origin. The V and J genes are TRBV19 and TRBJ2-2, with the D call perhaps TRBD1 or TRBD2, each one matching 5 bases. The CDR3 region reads CASSIEKGPTGELFF. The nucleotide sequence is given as TGTGCCAGTAGTATAGAAAAGGGACCGACCGGGGAGCTGTTTTTT.